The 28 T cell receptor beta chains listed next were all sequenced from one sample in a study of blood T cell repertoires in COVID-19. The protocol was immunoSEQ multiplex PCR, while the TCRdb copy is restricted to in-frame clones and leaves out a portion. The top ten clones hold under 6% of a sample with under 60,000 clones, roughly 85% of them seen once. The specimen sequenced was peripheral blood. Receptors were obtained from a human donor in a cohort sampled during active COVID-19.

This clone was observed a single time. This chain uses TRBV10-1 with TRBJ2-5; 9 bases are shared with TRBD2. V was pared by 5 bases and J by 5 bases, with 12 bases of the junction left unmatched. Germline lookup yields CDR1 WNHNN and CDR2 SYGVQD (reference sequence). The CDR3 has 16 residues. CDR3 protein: CASSSVGAGGQETQYF. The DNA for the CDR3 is TGCGCCAGCAGTTCTGTTGGAGCGGGGGGACAGGAGACCCAGTACTTC.

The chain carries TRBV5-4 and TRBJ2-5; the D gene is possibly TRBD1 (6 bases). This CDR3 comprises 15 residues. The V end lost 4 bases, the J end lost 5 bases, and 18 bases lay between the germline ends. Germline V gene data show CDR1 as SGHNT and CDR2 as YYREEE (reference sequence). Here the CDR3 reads CASSGTGTQGETQYF. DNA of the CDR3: TGTGCCAGCAGCGGGACCGGGACCCAGGGGGAGACCCAGTACTTC.

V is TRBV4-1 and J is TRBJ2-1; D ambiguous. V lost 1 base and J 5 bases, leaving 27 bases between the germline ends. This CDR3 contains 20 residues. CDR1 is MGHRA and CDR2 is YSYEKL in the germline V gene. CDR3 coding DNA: TGCGCCAGCAGCCAAGTCCCCCCCCAATTTCGGGTAGGTAGCCACAATGAGCAGTTCTTC. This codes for CASSQVPPQFRVGSHNEQFF.

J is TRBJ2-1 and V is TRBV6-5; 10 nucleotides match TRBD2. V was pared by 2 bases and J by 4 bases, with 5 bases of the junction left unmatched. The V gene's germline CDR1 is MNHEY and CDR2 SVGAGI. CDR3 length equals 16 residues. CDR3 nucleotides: TGTGCCAGCAGTTACCTAGCGGGGGTCTCTTACAATGAGCAGTTCTTC. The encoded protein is CASSYLAGVSYNEQFF.

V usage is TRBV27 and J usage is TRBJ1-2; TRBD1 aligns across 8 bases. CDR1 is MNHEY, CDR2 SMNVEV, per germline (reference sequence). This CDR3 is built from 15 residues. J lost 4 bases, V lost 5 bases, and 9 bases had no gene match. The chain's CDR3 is CASSTRQGTGYGYTF. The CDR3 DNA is TGTGCCAGCAGTACCCGACAGGGGACTGGCTATGGCTACACCTTC.

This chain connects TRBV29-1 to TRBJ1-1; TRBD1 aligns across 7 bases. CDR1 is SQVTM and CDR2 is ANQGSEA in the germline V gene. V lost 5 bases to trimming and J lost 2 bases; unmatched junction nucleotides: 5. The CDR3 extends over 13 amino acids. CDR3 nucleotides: TGCAGCGTTCGAGAGGGGGCTAACACTGAAGCTTTCTTT. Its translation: CSVREGANTEAFF.

In DNA form, the CDR3 reads TGTGCAAGTCGCGTCCCCCGGGACAGGGAGTCCTACGAGCAGTACTTC. It specifies CASRVPRDRESYEQYF. This chain uses TRBV12-2 with TRBJ2-7; the table names TRBD1, a call not compared with the DNA. TRBV12-2 is a recognized pseudogene. This CDR3 has 16 residues.

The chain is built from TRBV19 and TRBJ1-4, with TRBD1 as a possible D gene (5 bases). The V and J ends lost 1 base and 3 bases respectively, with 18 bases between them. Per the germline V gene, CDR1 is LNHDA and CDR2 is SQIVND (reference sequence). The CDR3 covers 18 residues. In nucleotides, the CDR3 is TGTGCCAGTAGTATAGGATCCGGGCCCAGGGCGCCTAATGAAAAACTGTTTTTT. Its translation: CASSIGSGPRAPNEKLFF.

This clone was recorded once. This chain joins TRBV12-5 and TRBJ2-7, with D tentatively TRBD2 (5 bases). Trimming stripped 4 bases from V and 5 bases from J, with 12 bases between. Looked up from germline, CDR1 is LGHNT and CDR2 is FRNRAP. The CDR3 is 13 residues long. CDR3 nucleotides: TGTGCTAGTGGTTCTGGACCCGGGGACGAGCAGTACTTC. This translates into CASGSGPGDEQYF.

The CDR3, as DNA: TGTGCCAGCAGCTCGTACACAGACAGGGAAGCTTTCTTT. Translated, it gives CASSSYTDREAFF. The chain has TRBV7-2 and TRBJ1-1; the D gene is possibly TRBD1 (6 bases). V was trimmed by 4 bases and J by 8 bases, leaving 14 bases between them. Germline V CDR1 and CDR2: SGHTA, FQGNSA. This CDR3 comprises 13 residues.

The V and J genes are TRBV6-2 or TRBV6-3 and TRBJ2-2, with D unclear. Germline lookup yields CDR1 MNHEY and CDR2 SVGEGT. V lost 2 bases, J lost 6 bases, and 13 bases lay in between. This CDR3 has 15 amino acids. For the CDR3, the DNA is TGTGCCAGCAGTTACCCGCAGCGAGCTTCCGGGGAGCTGTTTTTT. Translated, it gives CASSYPQRASGELFF.

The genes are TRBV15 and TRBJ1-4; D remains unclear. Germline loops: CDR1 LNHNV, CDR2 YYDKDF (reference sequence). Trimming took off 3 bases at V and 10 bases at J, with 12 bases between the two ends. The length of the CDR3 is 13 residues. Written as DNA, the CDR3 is TGTGCCACCAGCAGGAAGGGAGACGGAAAACTGTTTTTT. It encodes CATSRKGDGKLFF.

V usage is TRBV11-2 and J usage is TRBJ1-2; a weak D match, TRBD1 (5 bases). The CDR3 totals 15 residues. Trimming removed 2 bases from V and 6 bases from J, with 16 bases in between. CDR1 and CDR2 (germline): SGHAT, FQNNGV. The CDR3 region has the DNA TGTGCCAGCAGCTTAATGGTGCAGGGTTCTGATGGCTACACCTTC. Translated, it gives CASSLMVQGSDGYTF.

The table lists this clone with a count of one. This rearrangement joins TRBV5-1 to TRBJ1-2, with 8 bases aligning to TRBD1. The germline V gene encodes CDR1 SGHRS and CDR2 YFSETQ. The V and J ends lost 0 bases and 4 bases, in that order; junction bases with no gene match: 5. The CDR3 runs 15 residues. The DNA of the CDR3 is TGCGCCAGCAGCTTGGGGCAGGGGGCTGGCTATGGCTACACCTTC. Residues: CASSLGQGAGYGYTF. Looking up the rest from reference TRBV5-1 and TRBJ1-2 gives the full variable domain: KAGVTQTPRYLIKTRGQQVTLSCSPISGHRSVSWYQQTPGQGLQFLFEYFSETQRNKGNFPGRFSGRQFSNSRSEMNVSTLELGDSALYLCASSLGQGAGYGYTFGSGTRLTVV.

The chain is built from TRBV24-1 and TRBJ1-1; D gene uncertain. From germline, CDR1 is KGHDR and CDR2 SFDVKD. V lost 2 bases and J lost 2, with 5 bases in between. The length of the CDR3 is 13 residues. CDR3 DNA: TGTGCCACCAGTGATTACTACAACACTGAAGCTTTCTTT. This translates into CATSDYYNTEAFF.

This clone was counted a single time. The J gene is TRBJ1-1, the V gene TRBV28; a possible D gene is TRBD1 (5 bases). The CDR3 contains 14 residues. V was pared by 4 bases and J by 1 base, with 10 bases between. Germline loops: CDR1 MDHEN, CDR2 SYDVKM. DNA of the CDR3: TGTGCCAGCAGTTCCTCCCAGGGGAACACTGAAGCTTTCTTT. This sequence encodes CASSSSQGNTEAFF.

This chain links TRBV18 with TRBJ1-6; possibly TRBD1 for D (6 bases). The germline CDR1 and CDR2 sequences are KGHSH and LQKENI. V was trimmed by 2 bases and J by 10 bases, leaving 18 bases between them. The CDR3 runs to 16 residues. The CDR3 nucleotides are TGTGCCAGCTCACCAGTTTCGCCAGGGGATAGCTCACCCCTCCACTTT. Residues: CASSPVSPGDSSPLHF.

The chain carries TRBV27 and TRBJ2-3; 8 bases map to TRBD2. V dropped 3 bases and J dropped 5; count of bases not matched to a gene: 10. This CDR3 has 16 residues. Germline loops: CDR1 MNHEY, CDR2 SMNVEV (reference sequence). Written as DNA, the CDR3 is TGTGCCAGCAGTTTGACTCGGGGGGGCGGGGGAGATACGCAGTATTTT. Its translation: CASSLTRGGGGDTQYF.

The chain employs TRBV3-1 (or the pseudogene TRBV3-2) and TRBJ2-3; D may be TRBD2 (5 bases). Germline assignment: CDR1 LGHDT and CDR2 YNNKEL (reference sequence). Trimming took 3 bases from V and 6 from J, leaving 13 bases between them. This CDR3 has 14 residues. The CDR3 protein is CASSQNRGGDTQYF. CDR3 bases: TGTGCCAGCAGCCAGAACCGCGGCGGGGATACGCAGTATTTT.

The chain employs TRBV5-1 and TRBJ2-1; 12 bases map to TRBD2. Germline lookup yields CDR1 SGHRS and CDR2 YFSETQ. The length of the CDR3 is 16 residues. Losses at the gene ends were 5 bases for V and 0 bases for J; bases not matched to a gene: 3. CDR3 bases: TGCGCCAGCAGTTTGACTAGCGGGAGCTCCTACAATGAGCAGTTCTTC. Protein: CASSLTSGSSYNEQFF.

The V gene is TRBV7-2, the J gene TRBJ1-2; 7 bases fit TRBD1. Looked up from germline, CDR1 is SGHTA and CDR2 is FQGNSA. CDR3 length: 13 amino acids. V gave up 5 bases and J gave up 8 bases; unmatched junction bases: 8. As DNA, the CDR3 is TGTGCCAGCAGCCTAGGGACAGATCAAGGCTACACCTTC. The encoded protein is CASSLGTDQGYTF. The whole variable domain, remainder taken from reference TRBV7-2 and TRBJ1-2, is GAGVSQSPSNKVTEKGKDVELRCDPISGHTALYWYRQSLGQGLEFLIYFQGNSAPDKSGLPSDRFSAERTGGSVSTLTIQRTQQEDSAVYLCASSLGTDQGYTFGSGTRLTVV.

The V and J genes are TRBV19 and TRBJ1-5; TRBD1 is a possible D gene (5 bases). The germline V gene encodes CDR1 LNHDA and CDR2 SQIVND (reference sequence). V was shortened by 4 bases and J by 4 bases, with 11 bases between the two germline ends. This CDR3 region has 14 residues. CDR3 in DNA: TGTGCCAGTAGTACTGGGGACTGGAATCAGCCCCAGCATTTT. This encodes CASSTGDWNQPQHF.

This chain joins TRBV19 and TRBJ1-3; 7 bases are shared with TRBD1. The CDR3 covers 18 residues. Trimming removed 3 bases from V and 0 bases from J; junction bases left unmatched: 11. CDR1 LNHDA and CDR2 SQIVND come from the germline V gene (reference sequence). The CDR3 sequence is CASSMGPGTVTSGNTIYF. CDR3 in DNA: TGTGCCAGTAGTATGGGCCCTGGGACAGTGACCTCTGGAAACACCATATATTTT. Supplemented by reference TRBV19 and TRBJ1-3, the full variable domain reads DGGITQSPKYLFRKEGQNVTLSCEQNLNHDAMYWYRQDPGQGLRLIYYSQIVNDFQKGDIAEGYSVSREKKESFPLTVTSAQKNPTAFYLCASSMGPGTVTSGNTIYFGEGSWLTVV.

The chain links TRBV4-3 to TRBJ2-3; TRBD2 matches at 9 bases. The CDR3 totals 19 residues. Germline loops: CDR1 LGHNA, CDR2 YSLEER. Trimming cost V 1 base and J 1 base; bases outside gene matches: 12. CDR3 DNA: TGCGCCAGCAGCCAAGGTGGGCTAGCGGGGAAAGGGGGCACAGATACGCAGTATTTT. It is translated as CASSQGGLAGKGGTDTQYF.

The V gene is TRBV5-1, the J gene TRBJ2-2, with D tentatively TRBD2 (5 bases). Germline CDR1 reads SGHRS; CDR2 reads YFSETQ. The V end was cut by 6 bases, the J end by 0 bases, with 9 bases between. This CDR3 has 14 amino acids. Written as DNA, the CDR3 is TGCGCCAGCATCGACTACTCGAACACCGGGGAGCTGTTTTTT. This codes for CASIDYSNTGELFF.

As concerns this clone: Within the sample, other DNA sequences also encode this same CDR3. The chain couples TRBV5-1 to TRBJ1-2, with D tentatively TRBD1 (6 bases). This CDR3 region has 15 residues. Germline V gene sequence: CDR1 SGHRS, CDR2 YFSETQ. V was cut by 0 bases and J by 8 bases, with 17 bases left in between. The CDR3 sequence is CASSLARGGQGGYTF. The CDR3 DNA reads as TGCGCCAGCAGCTTGGCTCGCGGGGGGCAAGGGGGCTACACCTTC.

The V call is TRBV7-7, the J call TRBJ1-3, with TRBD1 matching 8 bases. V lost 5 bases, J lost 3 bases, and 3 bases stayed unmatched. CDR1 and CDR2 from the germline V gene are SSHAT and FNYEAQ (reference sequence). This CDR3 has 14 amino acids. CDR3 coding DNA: TGTGCCAGCAGCCCGGACAGGGATGGAAACACCATATATTTT. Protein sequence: CASSPDRDGNTIYF.

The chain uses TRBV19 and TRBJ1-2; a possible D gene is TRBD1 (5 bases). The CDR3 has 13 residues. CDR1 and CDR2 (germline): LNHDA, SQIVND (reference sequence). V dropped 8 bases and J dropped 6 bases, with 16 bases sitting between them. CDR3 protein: CASPSGGRDGYTF. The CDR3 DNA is TGTGCCAGTCCCTCGGGGGGTCGGGATGGCTACACCTTC.